This T cell receptor beta chain was obtained from a study of shared clonotypes between healthy human individuals. About the study: Participating donors consisted of a couple of women and a few men aged 18 to 49.

The authors ran unsorted PBMC replicate PCRs on around 270 ng DNA, approximately 30,000 T cell genomes. Produced via immunoSEQ multiplex PCR; TCRdb's table is partial and in-frame only. The repertoire consists of about 480,000 clones, with around 79% occurring once and the leading ten covering over 10%. V was shortened by 5 bases and J by 6 bases, with 10 bases between the two germline ends. The CDR3 runs to 12 residues. Germline CDR1 and CDR2: LNHDA and SQIVND (reference sequence). This TCR was sampled from a woman between 35 and 50 years old in good health. Some clones in this sample may be carry-over from other donors' samples. The gene calls are TRBV19 and TRBJ1-1, with D maybe TRBD1 (6 bases). Sequenced: PBMCs. The CDR3 reads CASSQQGPEAFF. CDR3 DNA: TGTGCCAGTAGTCAACAGGGACCTGAAGCTTTCTTT.